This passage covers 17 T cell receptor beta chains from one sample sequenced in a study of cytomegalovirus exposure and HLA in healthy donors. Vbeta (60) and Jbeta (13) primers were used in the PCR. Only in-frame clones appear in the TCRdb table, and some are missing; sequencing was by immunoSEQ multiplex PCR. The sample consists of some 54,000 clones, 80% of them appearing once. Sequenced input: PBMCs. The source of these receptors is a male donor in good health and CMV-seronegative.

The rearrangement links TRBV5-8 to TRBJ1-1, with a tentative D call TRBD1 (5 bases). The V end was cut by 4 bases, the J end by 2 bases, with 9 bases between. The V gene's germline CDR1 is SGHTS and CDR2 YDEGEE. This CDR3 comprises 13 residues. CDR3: CASSLRVNTEAFF. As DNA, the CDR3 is TGTGCCAGCAGCCTCAGGGTTAACACTGAAGCTTTCTTT.

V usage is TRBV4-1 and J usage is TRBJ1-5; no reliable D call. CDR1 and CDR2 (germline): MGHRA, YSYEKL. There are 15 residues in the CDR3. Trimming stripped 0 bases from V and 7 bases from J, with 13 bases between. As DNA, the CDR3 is TGCGCCAGCAGCCAAGAAGGACCTTCGGGGCAGCCCCAGCATTTT. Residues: CASSQEGPSGQPQHF.

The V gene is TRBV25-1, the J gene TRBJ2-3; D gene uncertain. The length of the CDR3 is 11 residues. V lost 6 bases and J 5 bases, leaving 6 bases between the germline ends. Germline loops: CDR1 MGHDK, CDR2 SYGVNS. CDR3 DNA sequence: TGTGCCAGCAGGTTATTAGATACGCAGTATTTT. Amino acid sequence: CASRLLDTQYF.

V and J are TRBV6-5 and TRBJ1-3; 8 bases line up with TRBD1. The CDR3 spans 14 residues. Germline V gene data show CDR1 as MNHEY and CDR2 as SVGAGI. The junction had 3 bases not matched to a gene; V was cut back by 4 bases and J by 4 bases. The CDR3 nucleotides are TGTGCCAGCAGTTCCAGGGGGCCAGGAAACACCATATATTTT. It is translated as CASSSRGPGNTIYF.

CDR3 loop: CASSRGTGDSYEQYF. CDR3 bases: TGCGCCAGCAGCCGCGGGACAGGAGACTCCTACGAGCAGTACTTC. The J gene is TRBJ2-7, the V gene TRBV4-1; TRBD1 aligns across 8 bases. This CDR3 has 15 amino acids. Trimming removed 4 bases from V and 0 bases from J; junction bases left unmatched: 5. The V gene's germline CDR1 is MGHRA and CDR2 YSYEKL.

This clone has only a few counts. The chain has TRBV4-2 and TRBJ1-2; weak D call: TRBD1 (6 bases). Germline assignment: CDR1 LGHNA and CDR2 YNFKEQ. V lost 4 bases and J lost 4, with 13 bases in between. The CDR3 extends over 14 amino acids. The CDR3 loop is CASSLEPGVYGYTF. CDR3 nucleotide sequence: TGTGCCAGCAGCCTCGAGCCAGGGGTCTATGGCTACACCTTC.

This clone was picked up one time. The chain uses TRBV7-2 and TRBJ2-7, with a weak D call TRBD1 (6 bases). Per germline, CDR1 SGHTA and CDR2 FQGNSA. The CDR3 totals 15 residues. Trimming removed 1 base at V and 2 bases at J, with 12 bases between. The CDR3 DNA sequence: TGTGCCAGCAGCTTAGACAGGGACCCCCCCTACGAGCAGTACTTC. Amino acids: CASSLDRDPPYEQYF.

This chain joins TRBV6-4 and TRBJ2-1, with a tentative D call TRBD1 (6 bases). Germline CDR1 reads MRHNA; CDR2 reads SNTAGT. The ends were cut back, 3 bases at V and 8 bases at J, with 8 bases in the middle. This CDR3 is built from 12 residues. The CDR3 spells CASSEQGDEQFF. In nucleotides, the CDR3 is TGTGCCAGCAGTGAACAGGGCGATGAGCAGTTCTTC.

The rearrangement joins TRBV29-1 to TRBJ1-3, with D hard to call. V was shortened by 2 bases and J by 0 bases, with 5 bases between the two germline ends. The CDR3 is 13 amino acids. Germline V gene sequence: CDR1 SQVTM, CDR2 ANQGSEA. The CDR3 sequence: CSVEINSGNTIYF. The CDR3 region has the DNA TGCAGCGTTGAAATCAACTCTGGAAACACCATATATTTT.

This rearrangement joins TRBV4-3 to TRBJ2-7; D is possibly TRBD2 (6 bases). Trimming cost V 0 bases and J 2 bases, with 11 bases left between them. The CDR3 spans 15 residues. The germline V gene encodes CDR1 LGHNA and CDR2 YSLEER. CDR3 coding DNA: TGCGCCAGCAGCCAAGATGCGGGGCACCCCTACGAGCAGTACTTC. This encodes CASSQDAGHPYEQYF.

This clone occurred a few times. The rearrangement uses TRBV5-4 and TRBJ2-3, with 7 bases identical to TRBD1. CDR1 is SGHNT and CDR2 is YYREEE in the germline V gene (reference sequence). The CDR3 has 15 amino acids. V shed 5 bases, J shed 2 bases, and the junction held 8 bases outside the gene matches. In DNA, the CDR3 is TGTGCCAGCAGAGAGGGACAGTTTTTCACAGATACGCAGTATTTT. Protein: CASREGQFFTDTQYF.

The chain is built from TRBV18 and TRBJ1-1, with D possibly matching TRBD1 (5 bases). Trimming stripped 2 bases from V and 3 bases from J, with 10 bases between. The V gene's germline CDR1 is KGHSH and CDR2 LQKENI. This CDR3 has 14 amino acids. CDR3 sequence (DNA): TGTGCCAGCTCACCAGTACAGGAGCACACTGAAGCTTTCTTT. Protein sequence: CASSPVQEHTEAFF.

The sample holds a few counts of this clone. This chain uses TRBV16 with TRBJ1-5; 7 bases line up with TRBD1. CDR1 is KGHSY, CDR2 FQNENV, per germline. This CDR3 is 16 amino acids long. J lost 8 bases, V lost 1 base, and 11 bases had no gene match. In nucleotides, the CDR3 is TGTGCCAGCAGCCAATTAGGTACTCAGGGGGGAGAGCCCCAGCATTTT. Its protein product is CASSQLGTQGGEPQHF.

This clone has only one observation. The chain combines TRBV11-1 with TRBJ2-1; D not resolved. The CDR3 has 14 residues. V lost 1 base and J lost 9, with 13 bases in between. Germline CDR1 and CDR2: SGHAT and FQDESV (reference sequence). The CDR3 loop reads CASSLGPAEGEQFF. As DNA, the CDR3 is TGTGCCAGCAGCTTAGGGCCCGCGGAAGGTGAGCAGTTCTTC.

As DNA, the CDR3 is TGTGCCAGCAGCTTAGGTACCCGGGGCAATCAGCCCCAGCATTTT. It specifies CASSLGTRGNQPQHF. This rearrangement joins TRBV7-2 to TRBJ1-5; D unresolved. From germline, CDR1 is SGHTA and CDR2 FQGNSA. The CDR3 extends over 15 amino acids. Trimming took off 1 base at V and 2 bases at J, with 9 bases between the two ends.

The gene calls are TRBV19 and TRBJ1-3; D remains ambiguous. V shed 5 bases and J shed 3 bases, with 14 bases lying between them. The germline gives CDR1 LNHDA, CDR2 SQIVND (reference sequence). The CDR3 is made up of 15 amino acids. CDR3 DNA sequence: TGTGCCAGTAGTGGAGCTACGGGGAGTGGAAACACCATATATTTT. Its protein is CASSGATGSGNTIYF.

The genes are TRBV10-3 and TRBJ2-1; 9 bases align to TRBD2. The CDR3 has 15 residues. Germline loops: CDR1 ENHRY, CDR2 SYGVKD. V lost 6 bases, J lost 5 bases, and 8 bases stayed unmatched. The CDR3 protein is CAIRLAGDSNNEQFF. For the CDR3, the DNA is TGTGCCATCAGGTTAGCGGGGGATAGCAACAATGAGCAGTTCTTC.